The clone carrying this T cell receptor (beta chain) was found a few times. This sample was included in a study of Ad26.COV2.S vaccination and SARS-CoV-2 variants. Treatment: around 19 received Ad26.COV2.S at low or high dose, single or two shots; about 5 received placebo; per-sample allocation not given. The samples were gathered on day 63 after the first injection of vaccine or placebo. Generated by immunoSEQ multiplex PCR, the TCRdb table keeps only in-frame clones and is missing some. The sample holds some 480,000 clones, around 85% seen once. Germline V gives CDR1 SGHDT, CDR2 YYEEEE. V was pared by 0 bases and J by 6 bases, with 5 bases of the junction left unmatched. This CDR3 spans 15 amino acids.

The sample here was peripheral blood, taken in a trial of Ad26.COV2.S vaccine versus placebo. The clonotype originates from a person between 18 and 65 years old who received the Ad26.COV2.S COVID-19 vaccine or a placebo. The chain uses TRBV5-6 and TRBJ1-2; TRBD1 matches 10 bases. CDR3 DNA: TGTGCCAGCAGCTTGGTTGGACAGGGGGGTCATGGCTACACCTTC. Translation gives CASSLVGQGGHGYTF.